This T cell receptor beta chain was identified during a study of blood T cell repertoires in COVID-19. V was clipped by 5 bases and J by 4 bases, with 10 bases between them. The CDR3 spans 13 residues. TCRdb's copy holds only in-frame clones and misses some; the assay was immunoSEQ multiplex PCR. The sample consists of 50,000 to 70,000 clones, 60% to 85% of them appearing once. This receptor was taken from a man in his 60s with acute or convalescent COVID-19. This chain links TRBV12-3 or TRBV12-4 with TRBJ2-3; TRBD1 is a possible D gene (6 bases). The material sequenced was peripheral blood. In DNA, the CDR3 is TGTGCCAGCAGTACGGGGACATCAGATACGCAGTATTTT. This sequence encodes CASSTGTSDTQYF.